This entry concerns a single TCR beta chain. As yet, its antigen is unknown. This specimen comes from a study of cytomegalovirus exposure and HLA in healthy donors. For the study at large: Unique TCR beta sequences numbering approximately 120 million came from 150 million to 200 million T cells in an earlier analysis. General study points: It was taken for granted in presence/absence analyses that sequencing depth across donors was roughly uniform. Cytomegalovirus status was reportedly diagnosed by the classifier with high sensitivity and specificity.

The PCR had 60 Vbeta and 13 Jbeta primers. Data came from immunoSEQ multiplex PCR; TCRdb stores just in-frame clones and leaves some out. In total, the table holds fewer than 200,000 clones. The germline V gene encodes CDR1 SEHNR and CDR2 FQNEAQ (reference sequence). This CDR3 region has 16 residues. This receptor was identified in a man aged 25 to 40 in good health and CMV-seronegative. The chain is built from TRBV7-9 and TRBJ2-5, with TRBD1 matching over 9 bases. Judging by the DNA end, TRBJ2-7 fits better; the J call may be wrong. The sequenced material came from PBMCs. DNA for the CDR3: TGTGCCAGCAGCCCGGCCGGGACAGGGTCAGCCTACGAGCAGTACTTC. Protein: CASSPAGTGSAYEQYF.